This T cell receptor (beta chain) emerged from a study of blood T cell repertoires in COVID-19. Study information: Some COVID-19 samples were acute and others convalescent; all came from the United States, Italy and Spain. Sources were T cells, B-cell-depleted T cells, or PBMCs; the material itself was cDNA or gDNA.

In germline, CDR1 is LNHDA, CDR2 SQIVND (reference sequence). The V gene end was trimmed by 6 bases and the J gene end by 4 bases; junction bases not matched to a gene: 6. This CDR3 region has 15 residues. In the original processing: Reference gene primer amplification in the assay estimated nucleated cell counts. The assay was immunoSEQ multiplex PCR, and TCRdb's table has in-frame clones only and misses some. Clone size and V and J calls were adopted from that table, with D and trimming inferred from the DNA. The table shows more than 110,000 clones, with 84% occurring only once. This clonotype was obtained from a human donor in a cohort sampled during active COVID-19. The sample comprised peripheral blood. The genes are TRBV19 and TRBJ1-6, with 7 nucleotides matching TRBD1. Here the CDR3 reads CASRPDRLYNSPLHF. CDR3 nucleotides: TGTGCCAGTAGACCGGACAGGCTTTATAATTCACCCCTCCACTTT.